These 27 T cell receptor beta chains share one sample of origin, sequenced in a study of graft-versus-host responses after intestinal transplantation (dated by TCRdb to the early 2020s). Intraepithelial and lamina propria lymphocytes were isolated from graft specimens using dithiothreitol, EDTA incubations and collagenase D digestion. The library was generated by the immunoSEQ multiplex PCR assay. TCRdb re-hosts the immuneACCESS table, in-frame sequences only. Its copies lack some clones; in the studies checked, an unresolved V gene accounts for under half of them, and the cause for the rest is not known. The sample data list approximately 16,000 clones, and 70% of these were observed just once. Of the sample, roughly 25% falls within the top ten clones. The sample in question was ileum tissue, obtained approximately 690 days after intestinal transplantation. These receptors all come from a human patient who received an intestinal transplant, so some T cells may come from the graft donor.

J is TRBJ1-3 and V is TRBV6-1, with TRBD1 as a possible D gene (5 bases). CDR1 MNHNS and CDR2 SASEGT come from the germline V gene. V was pared by 1 base and J by 8 bases, with 6 bases between. The CDR3 covers 12 residues. CDR3 sequence (DNA): TGTGCCAGCAGTGAAGTAGGGGACACCATATATTTT. It yields the protein CASSEVGDTIYF.

This chain connects TRBV2 to TRBJ2-3; 10 bases align to TRBD2. The germline CDR1 and CDR2 sequences are SNHLY and FYNNEI. Trimming at V came to 3 bases and at J to 5 bases, leaving 11 bases not matched to a gene. The CDR3 is 17 amino acids. Here the CDR3 DNA reads TGTGCCAGCAGTGACGTTTCGGCTAGCGGGAGTAAAGATACGCAGTATTTT. It is translated as CASSDVSASGSKDTQYF. The full variable domain, completed using reference TRBV2 and TRBJ2-3, is EPEVTQTPSHQVTQMGQEVILRCVPISNHLYFYWYRQILGQKVEFLVSFYNNEISEKSEIFDDQFSVERPDGSNFTLKIRSTKLEDSAMYFCASSDVSASGSKDTQYFGPGTRLTVL.

This chain uses TRBV27 with TRBJ2-3; 8 bases are a match to TRBD1. This CDR3 has 16 amino acids. J lost 3 bases, V lost 5 bases, and 10 bases had no gene match. CDR1 and CDR2 from the germline V gene are MNHEY and SMNVEV (reference sequence). For the CDR3, the DNA is TGTGCCAGCAGTACCCAGGGGGCGCTAAGGACAGATACGCAGTATTTT. It codes for CASSTQGALRTDTQYF.

The chain has TRBV19 and TRBJ1-1; no clear D. V lost 0 bases to trimming and J lost 1 base, with 6 bases between them. CDR3 length: 14 residues. The V gene's germline CDR1 is LNHDA and CDR2 SQIVND (reference sequence). Here the CDR3 reads CASSIDDRNTEAFF. The CDR3 coding sequence is TGTGCCAGTAGTATAGATGACCGGAACACTGAAGCTTTCTTT.

The gene calls are TRBV25-1 and TRBJ1-2; the D gene is possibly TRBD1 (6 bases). V was pared by 6 bases and J by 10 bases, with 21 bases between. Germline assignment: CDR1 MGHDK and CDR2 SYGVNS. CDR3 length: 14 amino acids. The CDR3, as DNA: TGTGCCAGCAGGGCTGATCTCGGACAGAGACTCTACACCTTC. It translates to CASRADLGQRLYTF.

V is TRBV5-1 and J is TRBJ2-7; no definite D call. Trimming took off 3 bases at V and 0 bases at J, with 4 bases between the two ends. The CDR3 has 12 amino acids. Germline-derived CDR1 and CDR2 are SGHRS and YFSETQ. The CDR3 region has the DNA TGCGCCAGCAGCTGGGACTCCTACGAGCAGTACTTC. As protein: CASSWDSYEQYF.

This clone has a handful of counts. The genes are TRBV9 and TRBJ2-5, with 8 bases identical to TRBD2. V gave up 3 bases and J gave up 5 bases; unmatched junction bases: 6. The CDR3 is 14 amino acids. Germline V gene sequence: CDR1 SGDLS, CDR2 YYNGEE. Here the CDR3 DNA reads TGTGCCAGCAGCGCCAATAGCGGGGTGGAGACCCAGTACTTC. This codes for CASSANSGVETQYF.

The chain joins TRBV5-1 to TRBJ1-3; no clear D gene. This CDR3 is 14 amino acids long. Germline V gene lookup returns CDR1 SGHRS and CDR2 YFSETQ. V was clipped by 1 base and J by 0 bases, with 5 bases between them. The CDR3 sequence is CASSLQASGNTIYF. As DNA, the CDR3 is TGCGCCAGCAGCTTGCAAGCCTCTGGAAACACCATATATTTT.

This clone was seen only a few times. This sequence joins TRBV19 and TRBJ1-5; D is unclear. Deletions cut 5 bases from V and 4 bases from J, with 15 bases between. The CDR3 has 15 amino acids. Germline V CDR1 and CDR2: LNHDA, SQIVND (reference sequence). In DNA, the CDR3 is TGTGCCAGTAGTCTTCCCGGGTCCAGGAATCAGCCCCAGCATTTT. This translates into CASSLPGSRNQPQHF. Full variable domain (remainder filled in from reference TRBV19 and TRBJ1-5): DGGITQSPKYLFRKEGQNVTLSCEQNLNHDAMYWYRQDPGQGLRLIYYSQIVNDFQKGDIAEGYSVSREKKESFPLTVTSAQKNPTAFYLCASSLPGSRNQPQHFGDGTRLSIL.

The gene calls are TRBV5-1 and TRBJ2-2; TRBD2 aligns across 9 bases. The CDR3 is 15 residues long. In germline, CDR1 is SGHRS, CDR2 YFSETQ. V was pared by 0 bases and J by 5 bases, with 2 bases of the junction left unmatched. The CDR3 protein is CASSLDAGGTGELFF. CDR3 sequence (DNA): TGCGCCAGCAGCTTGGATGCGGGAGGGACCGGGGAGCTGTTTTTT.

This clone has just a few counts. The CDR3 loop reads CASSPLITQHF. The CDR3 nucleotides read TGTGCCAGCAGCCCCTTAATTACCCAGCATTTT. V gene TRBV5-6 combines with J gene TRBJ1-5; no firm D call. There are 11 residues in the CDR3. In germline, CDR1 is SGHDT, CDR2 YYEEEE. Trimming cost V 4 bases and J 11 bases, with 10 bases left between them.

This chain connects TRBV5-1 to TRBJ2-1; D unresolved. The CDR3 is 14 residues long. Germline CDR1 reads SGHRS; CDR2 reads YFSETQ. V dropped 0 bases and J dropped 0 bases, with 4 bases sitting between them. For the CDR3, the DNA is TGCGCCAGCAGCTTGGAACTCTCCTACAATGAGCAGTTCTTC. Translation: CASSLELSYNEQFF. Together with reference TRBV5-1 and TRBJ2-1, the CDR3 gives the full variable domain: KAGVTQTPRYLIKTRGQQVTLSCSPISGHRSVSWYQQTPGQGLQFLFEYFSETQRNKGNFPGRFSGRQFSNSRSEMNVSTLELGDSALYLCASSLELSYNEQFFGPGTRLTVL.

The gene calls are TRBV7-2 and TRBJ2-3; D is unresolved. Per the germline V gene, CDR1 is SGHTA and CDR2 is FQGNSA. The germline V and J ends were trimmed by 1 base and 1 base, with 12 bases remaining between them. This CDR3 comprises 16 residues. CDR3 in DNA: TGTGCCAGCAGCTTAGGAGGACCTGGTGGCACAGATACGCAGTATTTT. Protein: CASSLGGPGGTDTQYF.

The gene calls are TRBV11-2 and TRBJ1-3, with TRBD1 identical over 9 bases. Germline V lookup: CDR1 SGHAT, CDR2 FQNNGV. J was trimmed by 4 bases and V by 4 bases; bases with no gene match: 11. This CDR3 has 17 amino acids. The CDR3 reads CASSYSTGTGSGNTIYF. The CDR3 coding sequence is TGTGCCAGCAGCTACTCAACCGGGACAGGGTCCGGAAACACCATATATTTT.

The genes are TRBV5-1 and TRBJ1-1; tentative D call: TRBD1 (6 bases). The CDR3 extends over 15 amino acids. Germline V gene lookup returns CDR1 SGHRS and CDR2 YFSETQ. Trimming left V 2 bases short and J 1 base short, with 12 bases between. Here the CDR3 reads CASSLQGSGNTEAFF. The CDR3 bases are TGCGCCAGCAGCTTACAGGGTTCGGGGAACACTGAAGCTTTCTTT.

This clone counts as medium-sized. The chain recombines TRBV6-1 with TRBJ2-2; a weak D match, TRBD1 (5 bases). CDR1 is MNHNS and CDR2 is SASEGT in the germline V gene. Trimming left V 3 bases short and J 5 bases short, with 13 bases between. The CDR3 is 15 residues long. In DNA form, the CDR3 reads TGTGCCAGCAGTGAGCCCCCGGACACGACCGGGGAGCTGTTTTTT. This translates into CASSEPPDTTGELFF.

The rearrangement joins TRBV7-2 to TRBJ1-6; the match to TRBD1 covers 8 bases. With 5 bases clipped from V and 3 bases from J, the junction kept 6 bases outside the gene matches. The germline V gene has CDR1 SGHTA and CDR2 FQGNSA. CDR3 length: 16 amino acids. CDR3 amino acids: CASSPQGAGYNSPLHF. The CDR3 coding sequence is TGTGCCAGCAGCCCGCAGGGGGCGGGCTATAATTCACCCCTCCACTTT.

The table lists this clone with a few counts. The genes are TRBV4-2 and TRBJ2-1; 11 bases fit TRBD1. In germline, CDR1 is LGHNA, CDR2 YNFKEQ. There are 15 residues in the CDR3. J was trimmed by 6 bases and V by 0 bases; bases with no gene match: 1. The CDR3 DNA follows: TGTGCCAGCAGCCAAGAGGGGACAGGGGGCAATGAGCAGTTCTTC. Its translation: CASSQEGTGGNEQFF.

The count of this clone is one. This chain uses TRBV5-1 with TRBJ1-1, with TRBD1 as a possible D gene (5 bases). Germline loops: CDR1 SGHRS, CDR2 YFSETQ. Trimming took 0 bases from V and 8 from J, leaving 11 bases between them. This CDR3 comprises 13 residues. The CDR3 reads CASSLGQHHEAFF. Written as DNA, the CDR3 is TGCGCCAGCAGCTTGGGACAGCATCACGAAGCTTTCTTT.

This clone was found once. This rearrangement joins TRBV6-6 to TRBJ2-5, with 7 positions matching TRBD1. The assigned J gene may be wrong: the sequence end matches TRBJ2-7 better. Germline V CDR1 and CDR2: MNHNY, SVGAGI (reference sequence). The CDR3 extends over 13 amino acids. The DNA for the CDR3 is TGTGCCAGCCGCGTGACAGGGACCTACGAGCAGTACTTC. Protein product: CASRVTGTYEQYF.

In its sample, this clone was seen a few times. The chain recombines TRBV5-5 with TRBJ1-3; D unresolved. V was trimmed by 0 bases and J by 0 bases, leaving 7 bases between them. The CDR3 extends over 15 amino acids. CDR1 SGHKS and CDR2 YYEKEE come from the germline V gene (reference sequence). The chain's CDR3 is CASSLEGNSGNTIYF. The CDR3 DNA reads TGTGCCAGCAGCTTGGAAGGGAACTCTGGAAACACCATATATTTT. The full variable domain, rest sourced from reference TRBV5-5 and TRBJ1-3, is DAGVTQSPTHLIKTRGQQVTLRCSPISGHKSVSWYQQVLGQGPQFIFQYYEKEERGRGNFPDRFSARQFPNYSSELNVNALLLGDSALYLCASSLEGNSGNTIYFGEGSWLTVV.

This clone was recorded a few times. The chain uses TRBV30 and TRBJ2-2, with 10 positions matching TRBD1. The trim removed 5 bases at V and 8 bases at J, leaving 5 bases unmatched. The CDR3 sequence is 13 residues long. Germline CDR1 and CDR2: GTSNPN and SVGIG (reference sequence). The DNA for the CDR3 is TGTGCCTGGGACAGGGGGCATATGGGGGAGCTGTTTTTT. Amino acid sequence: CAWDRGHMGELFF.

The CDR3 here is CASSFSQIHEQFF. The DNA of the CDR3 is TGTGCCAGCAGCTTCTCCCAAATCCATGAGCAGTTCTTC. The rearrangement joins TRBV11-2 to TRBJ2-1, with D uncertain. Germline lookup yields CDR1 SGHAT and CDR2 FQNNGV. Trimming took off 3 bases at V and 8 bases at J, with 11 bases between the two ends. The length of the CDR3 is 13 residues.

The chain recombines TRBV29-1 with TRBJ1-1; 10 bases are shared with TRBD1. Germline-derived CDR1 and CDR2 are SQVTM and ANQGSEA. Trimming removed 5 bases from V and 2 bases from J; junction bases left unmatched: 2. The CDR3 totals 13 residues. CDR3 sequence reads: CSVRDRGNTEAFF. The CDR3, as DNA: TGCAGCGTTCGGGACAGGGGTAACACTGAAGCTTTCTTT.

V gene TRBV5-5 combines with J gene TRBJ1-3; 7 bases are a match to TRBD1. Per germline, CDR1 SGHKS and CDR2 YYEKEE (reference sequence). The CDR3 loop spans 18 amino acids. Trimming removed 0 bases from V and 0 bases from J; junction bases left unmatched: 9. The CDR3 DNA reads TGTGCCAGCAGCTTGGGAAGAACAGGGGAAGGCTCTGGAAACACCATATATTTT. Protein product: CASSLGRTGEGSGNTIYF.

The chain recombines TRBV29-1 with TRBJ2-6; 7 nucleotides match TRBD2. The V gene end was trimmed by 4 bases and the J gene end by 5 bases; junction bases not matched to a gene: 11. In germline, CDR1 is SQVTM, CDR2 ANQGSEA. The CDR3 contains 16 residues. CDR3 DNA: TGCAGCGTTGTTAGGGGACTACAAAGTCGGGCCAACGTCCTGACTTTC. Translation gives CSVVRGLQSRANVLTF.

In the case of this clone: Other DNA sequences in the same sample also yield this CDR3. V usage is TRBV19 and J usage is TRBJ2-2; TRBD1 agrees at 7 bases. The CDR3 sequence is 15 residues long. Germline CDR1 reads LNHDA; CDR2 reads SQIVND (reference sequence). The junction had 6 bases not matched to a gene; V was cut back by 7 bases and J by 1 base. The CDR3 region is CASTLRTGNTGELFF. DNA for the CDR3: TGTGCCAGTACCCTACGGACAGGGAACACCGGGGAGCTGTTTTTT.